This TCR beta chain was sequenced in a study of CD8 T cells in ankylosing spondylitis. Points from the study as a whole: Disease-linked clones were CD8+ and relatively rare in peripheral blood. One TCR beta motif, made up of roughly eight highly homologous variants, appeared characteristic of ankylosing spondylitis blood. Matched synovial fluid from ankylosing spondylitis patients was reported to be enriched for disease-linked clones.

For TCR beta, libraries came from quantitative 5'-RACE with molecular barcodes. TCRdb re-called the 5' RACE reads through MiXCR, storing one row per CDR3 protein. Of about 160,000 distinct CDR3 sequences listed, around 9.6% are singletons. Germline assignment: CDR1 SEHNR and CDR2 FQNEAQ (reference sequence). V was pared by 5 bases and J by 3 bases, with 14 bases between. The CDR3 has 14 amino acids. With respect to this clonotype: Antigen specificity is unknown.

J is TRBJ2-7 and V is TRBV7-9; no clear D gene. Input material: blood, either unsorted or a sorted T cell fraction (not recorded which). This sequence originates from a female donor with ankylosing spondylitis or in good health (not recorded which). CDR3 sequence: CASSKPPGGYEQYF. In DNA, the CDR3 is TGTGCCAGCAGCAAGCCTCCGGGCGGCTACGAGCAGTACTTC.